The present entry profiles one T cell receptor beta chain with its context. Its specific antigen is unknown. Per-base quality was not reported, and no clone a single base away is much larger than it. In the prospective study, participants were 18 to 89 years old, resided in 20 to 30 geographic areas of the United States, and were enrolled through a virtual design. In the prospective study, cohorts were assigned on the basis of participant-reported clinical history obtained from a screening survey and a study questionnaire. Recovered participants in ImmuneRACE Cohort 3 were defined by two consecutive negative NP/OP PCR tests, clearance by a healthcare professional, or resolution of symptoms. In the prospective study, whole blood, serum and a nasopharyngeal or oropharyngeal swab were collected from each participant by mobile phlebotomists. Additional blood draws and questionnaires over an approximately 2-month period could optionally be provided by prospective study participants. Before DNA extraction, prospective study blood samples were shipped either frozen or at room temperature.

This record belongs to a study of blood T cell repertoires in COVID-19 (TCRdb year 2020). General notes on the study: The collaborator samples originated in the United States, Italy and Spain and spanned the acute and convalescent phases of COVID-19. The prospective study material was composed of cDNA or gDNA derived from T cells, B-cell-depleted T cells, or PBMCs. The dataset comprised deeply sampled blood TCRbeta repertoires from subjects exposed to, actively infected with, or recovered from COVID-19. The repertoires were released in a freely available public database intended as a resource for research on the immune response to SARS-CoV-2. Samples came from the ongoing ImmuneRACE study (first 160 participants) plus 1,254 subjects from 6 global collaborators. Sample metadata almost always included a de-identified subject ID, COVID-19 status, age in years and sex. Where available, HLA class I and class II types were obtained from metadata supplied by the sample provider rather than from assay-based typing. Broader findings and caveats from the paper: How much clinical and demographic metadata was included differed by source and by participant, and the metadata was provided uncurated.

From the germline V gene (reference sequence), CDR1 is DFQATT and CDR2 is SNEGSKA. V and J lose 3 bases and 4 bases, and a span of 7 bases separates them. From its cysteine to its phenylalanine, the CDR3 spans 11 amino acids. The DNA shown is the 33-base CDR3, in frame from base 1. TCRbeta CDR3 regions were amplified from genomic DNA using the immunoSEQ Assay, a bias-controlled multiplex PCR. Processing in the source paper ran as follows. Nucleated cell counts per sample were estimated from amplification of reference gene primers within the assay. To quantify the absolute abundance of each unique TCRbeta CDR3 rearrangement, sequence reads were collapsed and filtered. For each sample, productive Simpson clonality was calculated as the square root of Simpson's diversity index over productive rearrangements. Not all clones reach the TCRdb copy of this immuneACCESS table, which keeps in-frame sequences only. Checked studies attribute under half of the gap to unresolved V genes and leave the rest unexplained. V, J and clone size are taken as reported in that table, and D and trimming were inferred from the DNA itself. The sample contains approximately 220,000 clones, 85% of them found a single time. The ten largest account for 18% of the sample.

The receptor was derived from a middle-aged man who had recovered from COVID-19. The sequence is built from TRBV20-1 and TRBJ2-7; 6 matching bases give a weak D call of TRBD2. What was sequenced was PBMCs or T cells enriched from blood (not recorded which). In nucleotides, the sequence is TGCAGTGCTAGGGGGGGTTACGAGCAGTACTTC. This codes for CSARGGYEQYF.